Shown below are 18 T cell receptor beta chains from a single sample sequenced in a study of shared clonotypes between healthy human individuals. TCRdb's copy holds only in-frame clones and misses some; the assay was immunoSEQ multiplex PCR. This table has 2 million or so clones, roughly 95% appearing once. The material sequenced was naive CD4+ T cells sorted from blood. Sample subset: CD45RA+ positively selected. These receptors came from a man aged 18 to 30 in good health.

The gene calls are TRBV20-1 and TRBJ1-1; no clear D gene. This CDR3 spans 11 amino acids. V was clipped by 3 bases and J by 6 bases, with 8 bases between them. CDR1 and CDR2 from the germline V gene are DFQATT and SNEGSKA (reference sequence). This chain's CDR3 is CSASLIAEAFF. The CDR3 DNA reads TGCAGTGCTAGCCTGATCGCTGAAGCTTTCTTT.

The V and J genes are TRBV9 and TRBJ2-5; D possibly corresponds to TRBD2 (7 bases). CDR3 length: 15 residues. The germline V gene has CDR1 SGDLS and CDR2 YYNGEE. V lost 4 bases, J lost 5 bases, and 18 bases lay in between. The CDR3 bases are TGTGCCAGCAGCCGTCGGGGGGCGCCGGGGGAGACCCAGTACTTC. This codes for CASSRRGAPGETQYF.

The V and J genes are TRBV6-5 and TRBJ2-7, with D possibly TRBD1 on 5 matching bases. Trimming removed 2 bases at V and 4 bases at J, with 12 bases between. The CDR3 consists of 14 residues. CDR1 and CDR2 from the germline V gene are MNHEY and SVGAGI. CDR3 sequence reads: CASSYTRAGYEQYF. Here the CDR3 DNA reads TGTGCCAGCAGTTACACCAGGGCTGGTTACGAGCAGTACTTC.

The chain links TRBV28 to TRBJ2-1; the D is unclear. Trimming left V 5 bases short and J 8 bases short, with 16 bases between. The germline gives CDR1 MDHEN, CDR2 SYDVKM. The CDR3 covers 14 residues. CDR3 in DNA: TGTGCCAGCAGTCCGGTGGGCCTGGGCGATGAGCAGTTCTTC. This codes for CASSPVGLGDEQFF. Full variable domain (missing parts from reference TRBV28 and TRBJ2-1): DVKVTQSSRYLVKRTGEKVFLECVQDMDHENMFWYRQDPGLGLRLIYFSYDVKMKEKGDIPEGYSVSREKKERFSLILESASTNQTSMYLCASSPVGLGDEQFFGPGTRLTVL.

The rearrangement uses TRBV18 and TRBJ2-1; no definite D call. CDR3 size: 13 residues. Germline-derived CDR1 and CDR2 are KGHSH and LQKENI. Trimming left V 5 bases short and J 5 bases short, with 10 bases between. The CDR3 coding sequence is TGTGCCAGCTCAGAGCATCCACACAATGAGCAGTTCTTC. Translating gives CASSEHPHNEQFF. The full variable domain, its missing parts supplied by reference TRBV18 and TRBJ2-1, is NAGVMQNPRHLVRRRGQEARLRCSPMKGHSHVYWYRQLPEEGLKFMVYLQKENIIDESGMPKERFSAEFPKEGPSILRIQQVVRGDSAAYFCASSEHPHNEQFFGPGTRLTVL.

J is TRBJ1-5 and V is TRBV5-1; D ambiguous. CDR3 size: 13 residues. V shed 4 bases and J shed 3 bases, with 8 bases lying between them. CDR1 and CDR2 (germline): SGHRS, YFSETQ. This chain's CDR3 is CASSPQPNQPQHF. Written as DNA, the CDR3 is TGCGCCAGCAGCCCACAACCCAATCAGCCCCAGCATTTT.

This clone is a singleton in its sample. The chain carries TRBV25-1 and TRBJ2-5; D is unclear. CDR1 and CDR2 (germline): MGHDK, SYGVNS. The CDR3 consists of 12 residues. Trimming shortened V by 1 base and J by 6 bases, and 6 bases separated the two germline ends. This chain's CDR3 is CASSESGKTQYF. CDR3 nucleotides: TGTGCCAGCAGTGAATCCGGAAAGACCCAGTACTTC.

The chain has TRBV30 and TRBJ2-1, with D perhaps matching TRBD1 (6 bases). Germline CDR1 reads GTSNPN; CDR2 reads SVGIG (reference sequence). V dropped 4 bases and J dropped 1 base, with 8 bases sitting between them. The CDR3 has 13 residues. The CDR3 DNA reads as TGTGCCTGGATTGGACAGTCCTACAATGAGCAGTTCTTC. It specifies CAWIGQSYNEQFF.

This rearrangement joins TRBV2 to TRBJ1-4; D gene uncertain. CDR1 and CDR2 (germline): SNHLY, FYNNEI. Deletions cut 2 bases from V and 7 bases from J, with 11 bases between. The CDR3 runs to 14 residues. CDR3 sequence reads: CASSERVNGEKLFF. CDR3 nucleotides: TGTGCCAGCAGTGAAAGAGTTAACGGTGAAAAACTGTTTTTT.

This chain uses TRBV7-2 with TRBJ2-7, with D maybe TRBD2 (6 bases). Trimming stripped 4 bases from V and 5 bases from J, with 15 bases between. The germline CDR1 and CDR2 sequences are SGHTA and FQGNSA. The CDR3 spans 14 residues. The chain's CDR3 is CASSYGGRTNEQYF. CDR3 coding DNA: TGTGCCAGCAGCTATGGAGGGCGAACAAACGAGCAGTACTTC.

This chain uses TRBV5-4 with TRBJ2-3; tentative D call: TRBD2 (7 bases). The CDR3 totals 14 residues. V was trimmed by 7 bases and J by 5 bases, leaving 17 bases between them. Germline V gene data show CDR1 as SGHNT and CDR2 as YYREEE (reference sequence). The CDR3 DNA reads TGTGCCAGCCTCGTGGGGGGGCGTGGAGATACGCAGTATTTT. It codes for CASLVGGRGDTQYF.

The rearrangement joins TRBV30 to TRBJ2-7; TRBD1 agrees at 8 bases. CDR1 is GTSNPN, CDR2 SVGIG, per germline (reference sequence). Trimming at V came to 2 bases and at J to 3 bases, leaving 3 bases not matched to a gene. This CDR3 has 13 amino acids. DNA for the CDR3: TGTGCCTGGAGTAGGGGACAGGTCTACGAGCAGTACTTC. Its translation is CAWSRGQVYEQYF.

The V gene is TRBV5-1, the J gene TRBJ1-3; the D is unclear. The CDR3 extends over 15 amino acids. Germline V lookup: CDR1 SGHRS, CDR2 YFSETQ. Trimming pared 0 bases from V and 2 bases from J, leaving 9 bases between. The CDR3 sequence: CASSLGPHTGNTIYF. The CDR3 DNA reads TGCGCCAGCAGCTTGGGACCCCACACTGGAAACACCATATATTTT.

The V call is TRBV7-9, the J call TRBJ2-6, with 8 positions matching TRBD1. This CDR3 is 16 amino acids long. In germline, CDR1 is SEHNR, CDR2 FQNEAQ (reference sequence). With V trimmed by 5 bases and J by 2 bases, 5 bases remained unmatched. CDR3 bases: TGTGCCAGCAGCAGGTCGACAGGGGCTGGGGCCAACGTCCTGACTTTC. It codes for CASSRSTGAGANVLTF.

V and J are TRBV5-1 and TRBJ2-3; D not certain. The CDR3 totals 15 residues. The V end was cut by 3 bases, the J end by 3 bases, with 14 bases between. The V gene's germline CDR1 is SGHRS and CDR2 YFSETQ. The CDR3 here is CASSSDGVRTDTQYF. CDR3 sequence (DNA): TGCGCCAGCAGCTCGGACGGAGTACGGACAGATACGCAGTATTTT.

This chain links TRBV5-4 with TRBJ2-5; a possible D gene is TRBD2 (5 bases). Trimming removed 2 bases from V and 4 bases from J, with 15 bases in between. Germline loops: CDR1 SGHNT, CDR2 YYREEE (reference sequence). The CDR3 spans 15 residues. The CDR3 spells CASSFRGFRGETQYF. DNA for the CDR3: TGTGCCAGCAGCTTCCGGGGTTTTAGAGGAGAGACCCAGTACTTC. The full variable domain, its missing parts supplied by reference TRBV5-4 and TRBJ2-5, is ETGVTQSPTHLIKTRGQQVTLRCSSQSGHNTVSWYQQALGQGPQFIFQYYREEENGRGNFPPRFSGLQFPNYSSELNVNALELDDSALYLCASSFRGFRGETQYFGPGTRLLVL.

The chain combines TRBV7-9 with TRBJ2-2; 7 nucleotides line up with TRBD1. After removal of 5 bases from V and 10 bases from J, the junction contained 7 bases not matched to a gene. The CDR3 has 13 amino acids. Germline CDR1 and CDR2: SEHNR and FQNEAQ (reference sequence). DNA for the CDR3: TGTGCCAGCAGCCTACGACAGGGTCAGGAGCTGTTTTTT. Amino acid sequence: CASSLRQGQELFF.

The rearrangement uses TRBV9 and TRBJ2-5; D ambiguous. Germline values: CDR1 SGDLS, CDR2 YYNGEE. V lost 0 bases and J lost 2, with 11 bases in between. The CDR3 runs to 15 residues. CDR3 in amino acids: CASSVDVRLQETQYF. In DNA form, the CDR3 reads TGTGCCAGCAGCGTAGACGTCAGGTTACAAGAGACCCAGTACTTC.